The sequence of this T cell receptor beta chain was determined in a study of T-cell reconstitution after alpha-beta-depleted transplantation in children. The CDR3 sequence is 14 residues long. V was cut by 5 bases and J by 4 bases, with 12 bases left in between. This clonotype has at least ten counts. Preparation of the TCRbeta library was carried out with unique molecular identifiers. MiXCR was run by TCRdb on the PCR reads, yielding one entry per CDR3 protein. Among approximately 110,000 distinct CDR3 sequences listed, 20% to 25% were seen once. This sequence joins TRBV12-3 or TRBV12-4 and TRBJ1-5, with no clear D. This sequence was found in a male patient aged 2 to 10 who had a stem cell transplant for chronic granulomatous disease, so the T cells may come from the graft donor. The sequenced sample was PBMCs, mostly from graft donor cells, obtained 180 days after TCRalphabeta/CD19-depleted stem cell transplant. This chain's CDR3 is CASSRLGDNQPQHF. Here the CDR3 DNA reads TGTGCCAGCAGTCGTTTGGGTGATAATCAGCCCCAGCATTTT.